The clone carrying this T cell receptor beta chain is called medium-sized based on its frequency. Its target is not known. Profiling of CSF cells used 10X single-cell V(D)J plus 5' expression. TCRdb reprocessed the 10x single-cell sequencing reads and stores each CDR3 protein as one record, lacking DNA. The sample table includes approximately 1,000 distinct CDR3 sequences. This CDR3 has 13 amino acids. CDR1 and CDR2 (germline): MNHEY, SMNVEV (reference sequence). This record comes from a study of CD8 T cells in cerebrospinal fluid in Alzheimer's disease. Droplet-based sequencing used CSF cells sorted as live with a live/dead marker. Study conclusions and caveats: Alzheimer's patients were not enriched for EBV-specific clones, which were not the most expanded.

The specimen was cerebrospinal fluid. This receptor was taken from a human donor in good health. The chain is built from TRBV27 and TRBJ1-6. CDR3 in amino acids: CASRPSYDSPLHF.